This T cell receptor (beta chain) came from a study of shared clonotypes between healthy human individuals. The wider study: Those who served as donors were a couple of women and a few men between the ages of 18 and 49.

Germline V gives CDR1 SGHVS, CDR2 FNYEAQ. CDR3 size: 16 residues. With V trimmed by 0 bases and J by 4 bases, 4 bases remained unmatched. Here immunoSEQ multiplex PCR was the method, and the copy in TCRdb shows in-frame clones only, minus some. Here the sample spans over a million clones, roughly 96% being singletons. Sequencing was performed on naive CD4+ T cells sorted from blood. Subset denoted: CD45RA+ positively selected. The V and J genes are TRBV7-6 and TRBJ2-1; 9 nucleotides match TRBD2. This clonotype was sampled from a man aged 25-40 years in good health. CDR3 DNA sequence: TGTGCCAGCAGCTTAGCGACTAGCGGAGTTTACAATGAGCAGTTCTTC. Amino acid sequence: CASSLATSGVYNEQFF. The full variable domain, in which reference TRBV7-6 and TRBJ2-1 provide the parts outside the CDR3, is GAGVSQSPRYKVTKRGQDVALRCDPISGHVSLYWYRQALGQGPEFLTYFNYEAQQDKSGLPNDRFSAERPEGSISTLTIQRTEQRDSAMYRCASSLATSGVYNEQFFGPGTRLTVL.